The 28 T cell receptor beta chains below all came from one sample that was sequenced in a study of shared clonotypes between healthy human individuals. Here immunoSEQ multiplex PCR was the method, and the copy in TCRdb shows in-frame clones only, minus some. The table has approximately 1.1 million clones, about 84% seen once. Sequencing input: memory CD4+ T cells from PBMCs. Subset defined: CD45RA-negative fraction. These receptors were obtained from a man between 18 and 29 years old in good health. Some clones in this sample may be carry-over from other donors' samples.

The V call is TRBV19, the J call TRBJ1-5; no clear D. V lost 0 bases to trimming and J lost 2 bases, with 5 bases between them. Germline assignment: CDR1 LNHDA and CDR2 SQIVND (reference sequence). This CDR3 spans 14 amino acids. CDR3 loop: CASSIESGNQPQHF. The CDR3 nucleotides read TGTGCCAGTAGTATAGAATCCGGCAATCAGCCCCAGCATTTT. The full variable domain, rest sourced from reference TRBV19 and TRBJ1-5, is DGGITQSPKYLFRKEGQNVTLSCEQNLNHDAMYWYRQDPGQGLRLIYYSQIVNDFQKGDIAEGYSVSREKKESFPLTVTSAQKNPTAFYLCASSIESGNQPQHFGDGTRLSIL.

The V and J genes are TRBV4-1 and TRBJ2-1; 10 positions agree with TRBD1. Germline CDR1 reads MGHRA; CDR2 reads YSYEKL. The V segment lost 3 bases and the J segment 2 bases; nucleotides outside the gene matches: 19. CDR3 length: 21 residues. The CDR3 loop is CASSQTRGGQGVLVPYNEQFF. The CDR3, as DNA: TGCGCCAGCAGCCAGACGCGTGGTGGACAGGGGGTGCTCGTCCCCTACAATGAGCAGTTCTTC.

The chain uses TRBV19 and TRBJ2-3; D tentatively reads TRBD1 or TRBD2 (6 bases each). The V gene's germline CDR1 is LNHDA and CDR2 SQIVND (reference sequence). V gave up 1 base and J gave up 3 bases, with 17 bases separating them. This CDR3 spans 17 amino acids. CDR3 residues: CASSIGGAPSGTDTQYF. DNA for the CDR3: TGTGCCAGTAGTATAGGGGGGGCGCCGTCGGGTACAGATACGCAGTATTTT.

V gene TRBV2 combines with J gene TRBJ1-2; 7 bases match TRBD1. CDR1 is SNHLY, CDR2 FYNNEI, per germline. The V gene end was trimmed by 0 bases and the J gene end by 7 bases; junction bases not matched to a gene: 5. This CDR3 has 14 residues. The CDR3 protein is CASSEAGGGGGYTF. CDR3 DNA sequence: TGTGCCAGCAGTGAAGCAGGGGGCGGAGGTGGCTACACCTTC.

This clone was found a few times. The chain combines TRBV28 with TRBJ1-1; 7 nucleotides line up with TRBD1. Per the germline V gene, CDR1 is MDHEN and CDR2 is SYDVKM. The CDR3 spans 13 residues. J was trimmed by 4 bases and V by 5 bases; bases with no gene match: 4. The CDR3 region is CASSTGDATEAFF. The CDR3 DNA is TGTGCCAGCAGTACAGGGGATGCCACTGAAGCTTTCTTT.

The rearrangement joins TRBV5-1 to TRBJ2-3; weak D call: TRBD1 (6 bases). Germline V gene lookup returns CDR1 SGHRS and CDR2 YFSETQ. Trimming stripped 3 bases from V and 2 bases from J, with 10 bases between. The CDR3 length is 14 residues. CDR3 coding DNA: TGCGCCAGCAGCTCAGGGGTTATCACAGATACGCAGTATTTT. It is translated as CASSSGVITDTQYF. Drawing the rest from reference TRBV5-1 and TRBJ2-3, the complete variable domain is KAGVTQTPRYLIKTRGQQVTLSCSPISGHRSVSWYQQTPGQGLQFLFEYFSETQRNKGNFPGRFSGRQFSNSRSEMNVSTLELGDSALYLCASSSGVITDTQYFGPGTRLTVL.

This chain connects TRBV2 to TRBJ1-1; 8 bases are shared with TRBD1. Looked up from germline, CDR1 is SNHLY and CDR2 is FYNNEI. The V and J ends lost 6 bases and 1 base, in that order; junction bases with no gene match: 4. The CDR3 extends over 14 amino acids. CDR3 region: CASSEDRANTEAFF. CDR3 bases: TGTGCCAGCAGCGAGGACAGGGCGAACACTGAAGCTTTCTTT.

V usage is TRBV14 and J usage is TRBJ2-7; TRBD1 matches 8 bases. CDR1 is SGHDN, CDR2 FVKESK, per germline. V shed 4 bases and J 12 bases; nucleotides not matched to a gene: 5. CDR3 size: 11 residues. The CDR3: CASSPRTGWYF. In nucleotides, the CDR3 is TGTGCCAGCAGCCCCCGGACAGGGTGGTACTTC.

The rearrangement joins TRBV19 to TRBJ1-2; TRBD1 agrees at 8 bases. CDR3 length equals 16 residues. The germline V gene encodes CDR1 LNHDA and CDR2 SQIVND (reference sequence). Unmatched junction bases numbered 14, after V lost 7 bases and J lost 4 bases. CDR3 amino acids: CASKRQGRGSSYGYTF. The DNA of the CDR3 is TGTGCCAGTAAGCGACAGGGGAGAGGCTCGAGCTATGGCTACACCTTC.

V and J are TRBV27 and TRBJ2-7, with TRBD2 matching 10 bases. V shed 2 bases and J 4 bases; nucleotides not matched to a gene: 8. The CDR3 has 16 residues. In germline, CDR1 is MNHEY, CDR2 SMNVEV (reference sequence). CDR3 sequence reads: CASSLGRLAGAYEQYF. The CDR3 coding sequence is TGTGCCAGCAGTTTAGGTCGTCTAGCGGGAGCTTACGAGCAGTACTTC.

This clone has a single count. This rearrangement joins TRBV28 to TRBJ2-7; no clear D gene. V was clipped by 6 bases and J by 6 bases, with 18 bases between them. Germline V CDR1 and CDR2: MDHEN, SYDVKM. The CDR3 is 14 residues long. CDR3 coding DNA: TGTGCCAGCAGCTCCGCCAAATTCCTGGGCGAGCAGTACTTC. As protein: CASSSAKFLGEQYF.

The V call is TRBV7-3, the J call TRBJ1-2, with D possibly being TRBD1 (6 bases). CDR3 length: 13 amino acids. CDR1 and CDR2 from the germline V gene are SGHTA and FQGTGA. Trimming shortened V by 5 bases and J by 4 bases, and 11 bases separated the two germline ends. For the CDR3, the DNA is TGTGCCAGCAGCCGGACAGATATCTATGGCTACACCTTC. Translating it yields CASSRTDIYGYTF.

The chain recombines TRBV7-9 with TRBJ1-2; TRBD1 is a possible D gene (6 bases). Deletions cut 5 bases from V and 3 bases from J, with 16 bases between. Looked up from germline, CDR1 is SEHNR and CDR2 is FQNEAQ (reference sequence). The CDR3 spans 15 residues. CDR3 residues: CASSHGEGVYYGYTF. DNA of the CDR3: TGTGCCAGCAGCCACGGGGAGGGGGTGTACTATGGCTACACCTTC.

This clone was seen a single time. This sequence joins TRBV6-5 and TRBJ2-3; weak D call: TRBD1 (5 bases). V was pared by 6 bases and J by 6 bases, with 7 bases between. Germline CDR1 MNHEY, CDR2 SVGAGI. The length of the CDR3 is 11 residues. This CDR3 is CASRNRDTQYF. The CDR3, as DNA: TGTGCCAGCAGGAACAGGGATACGCAGTATTTT.

The rearrangement links TRBV19 to TRBJ1-4; the D gene is possibly TRBD1 (5 bases). V gave up 6 bases and J gave up 1 base, with 18 bases separating them. The CDR3 loop spans 17 amino acids. Germline V CDR1 and CDR2: LNHDA, SQIVND (reference sequence). The CDR3 region is CASSRDLGAGTNEKLFF. In nucleotides, the CDR3 is TGTGCCAGTAGCCGCGACCTCGGGGCGGGAACTAATGAAAAACTGTTTTTT. The variable domain in full, completed from reference TRBV19 and TRBJ1-4, reads DGGITQSPKYLFRKEGQNVTLSCEQNLNHDAMYWYRQDPGQGLRLIYYSQIVNDFQKGDIAEGYSVSREKKESFPLTVTSAQKNPTAFYLCASSRDLGAGTNEKLFFGSGTQLSVL.

This clone showed up just once. The chain employs TRBV29-1 and TRBJ1-1; no definite D call. V was pared by 0 bases and J by 2 bases, with 10 bases between. Germline CDR1 is SQVTM and CDR2 is ANQGSEA. The CDR3 has 14 amino acids. The chain's CDR3 is CSVEEGTANTEAFF. The DNA of the CDR3 is TGCAGCGTTGAAGAAGGTACAGCCAACACTGAAGCTTTCTTT.

The chain carries TRBV7-6 and TRBJ2-1; 14 positions match TRBD2. V gave up 5 bases and J gave up 4 bases; unmatched junction bases: 4. Germline V lookup: CDR1 SGHVS, CDR2 FNYEAQ. The CDR3 runs to 16 residues. The CDR3 DNA reads as TGTGCCAGCAGCGGGCGGACTAGCGGGGGGTACAATGAGCAGTTCTTC. Its translation is CASSGRTSGGYNEQFF.

The chain recombines TRBV29-1 with TRBJ2-7, with 7 bases identical to TRBD2. After removal of 5 bases from V and 5 bases from J, the junction contained 6 bases not matched to a gene. The CDR3 runs to 12 residues. CDR1 and CDR2 (germline): SQVTM, ANQGSEA. The CDR3 nucleotides read TGCAGCGTTCGTACCACTAGCGACGAGCAGTACTTC. Translation gives CSVRTTSDEQYF.

The sample holds one count of this clone. This chain connects TRBV7-2 to TRBJ1-4; TRBD1 matches at 9 bases. Germline loops: CDR1 SGHTA, CDR2 FQGNSA. V was clipped by 4 bases and J by 8 bases; unmatched bases: 11. The length of the CDR3 is 16 residues. The CDR3 bases are TGTGCCAGCAGCTCACGTCCGGGACAGGGCAGAGAAAAACTGTTTTTT. The encoded protein is CASSSRPGQGREKLFF.

This chain uses TRBV6-5 with TRBJ2-7, with unresolved D. Germline V gives CDR1 MNHEY, CDR2 SVGAGI. CDR3 length: 13 amino acids. V dropped 4 bases and J dropped 6 bases, with 13 bases sitting between them. Here the CDR3 DNA reads TGTGCCAGCAGTTCCGGACCTTTGAGCGAGCAGTACTTC. It is translated as CASSSGPLSEQYF.

The sample holds one count of this clone. The chain combines TRBV19 with TRBJ2-5; D gene unclear. Between the trimmed V and J ends, which lost 3 bases and 1 base, there was a span of 9 bases. Germline CDR1 reads LNHDA; CDR2 reads SQIVND (reference sequence). The CDR3 runs 14 residues. Written as DNA, the CDR3 is TGTGCCAGTAGTATTCCAGGAGCCCAAGAGACCCAGTACTTC. Its translation is CASSIPGAQETQYF.

The chain recombines TRBV6-5 with TRBJ2-5, with 7 positions matching TRBD1. The J call is in doubt because the DNA end fits TRBJ2-7 better. From germline, CDR1 is MNHEY and CDR2 SVGAGI. The CDR3 is made up of 14 amino acids. CDR3 protein: CASSYDRDSYEQYF. DNA for the CDR3: TGTGCCAGCAGTTACGACAGGGACTCCTACGAGCAGTACTTC.

The genes are TRBV25-1 and TRBJ1-1; D possibly corresponds to TRBD1 (5 bases). Trimming took 4 bases from V and 1 from J, leaving 13 bases between them. The length of the CDR3 is 15 residues. Germline CDR1 reads MGHDK; CDR2 reads SYGVNS. The DNA of the CDR3 is TGTGCCAGCAGTGGGGGGTGGCAGAGGAACACTGAAGCTTTCTTT. Amino acid sequence: CASSGGWQRNTEAFF.

This chain links TRBV18 with TRBJ1-1; weak D call: TRBD1 (6 bases). The CDR3 is 14 amino acids. Germline CDR1 KGHSH, CDR2 LQKENI. Trimming took 4 bases from V and 1 from J, leaving 10 bases between them. The CDR3 sequence: CASSRGRGNTEAFF. Written as DNA, the CDR3 is TGTGCCAGCTCACGCGGCAGGGGGAACACTGAAGCTTTCTTT.

This clone was found a few times. The chain carries TRBV29-1 and TRBJ1-1; D is uncertain. V was trimmed by 2 bases and J by 4 bases, leaving 17 bases between them. In germline, CDR1 is SQVTM, CDR2 ANQGSEA. The CDR3 has 15 amino acids. The chain's CDR3 is CSVEPTYSRSTEAFF. CDR3 DNA sequence: TGCAGCGTTGAACCCACGTATTCCCGAAGCACTGAAGCTTTCTTT.

The chain has TRBV28 and TRBJ2-3; D possibly matches TRBD1 or TRBD2 (5 bases each). V was shortened by 5 bases and J by 7 bases, with 16 bases between the two germline ends. This CDR3 has 14 amino acids. Looked up from germline, CDR1 is MDHEN and CDR2 is SYDVKM. This chain's CDR3 is CASSKTGTKNTQYF. The CDR3 DNA sequence: TGTGCCAGCAGTAAAACCGGGACGAAGAATACGCAGTATTTT.

The gene calls are TRBV4-3 and TRBJ2-2, with unresolved D. From germline, CDR1 is LGHNA and CDR2 YSLEER. This CDR3 region has 15 residues. V gave up 5 bases and J gave up 10 bases, with 20 bases separating them. Written as DNA, the CDR3 is TGCGCCAGCAGCGCAACAGCCGGGCCTATAGAGGAGCTGTTTTTT. This gives the protein CASSATAGPIEELFF.

The genes are TRBV5-1 and TRBJ2-7; 7 bases line up with TRBD1. The CDR3 runs to 15 residues. V trimming: 4 bases; J trimming: 5 bases; junction bases outside the gene matches: 12. Germline-derived CDR1 and CDR2 are SGHRS and YFSETQ. In nucleotides, the CDR3 is TGCGCCAGCAGCGTTCAACAGGGGCCCTCGGACGAGCAGTACTTC. Translation: CASSVQQGPSDEQYF.